The clone carrying this TCR beta chain has more than one count but fewer than ten. This sample also contains other DNA sequences that code for the same CDR3. Into CD45RA+ naive and CD45RA-negative memory subsets, the CD4+ cells were split. TCRdb keeps only in-frame clones here, not all; method: immunoSEQ multiplex PCR. The sample has about 710,000 clones, 73% seen once. The data derive from a study of shared clonotypes between healthy human individuals. The germline V gene encodes CDR1 MGHRA and CDR2 YSYEKL. The CDR3 has 17 amino acids. V lost 1 base, J lost 0 bases, and 2 bases stayed unmatched. Material for sequencing was memory CD4+ T cells sorted from blood. Subset here: CD45RA-negative fraction. The chain carries TRBV4-1 and TRBJ2-2, with 10 bases aligning to TRBD2. This sequence was found in a young woman in good health. The CDR3 protein is CASSQGSGRANTGELFF. The CDR3, as DNA: TGCGCCAGCAGCCAAGGAAGCGGGAGGGCGAACACCGGGGAGCTGTTTTTT.